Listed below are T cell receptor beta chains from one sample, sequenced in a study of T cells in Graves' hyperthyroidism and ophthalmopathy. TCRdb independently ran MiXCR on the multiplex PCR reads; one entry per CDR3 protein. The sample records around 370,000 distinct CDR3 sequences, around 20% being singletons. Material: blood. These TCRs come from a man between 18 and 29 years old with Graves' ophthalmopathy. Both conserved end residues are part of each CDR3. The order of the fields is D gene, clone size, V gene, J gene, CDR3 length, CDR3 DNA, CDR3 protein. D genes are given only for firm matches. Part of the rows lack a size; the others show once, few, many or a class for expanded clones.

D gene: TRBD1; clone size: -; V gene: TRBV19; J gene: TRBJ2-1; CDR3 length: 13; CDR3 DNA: TGTGCCAGTAGTGGACAGGGGGGCGATGAGCAGTTCTTC; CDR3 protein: CASSGQGGDEQFF
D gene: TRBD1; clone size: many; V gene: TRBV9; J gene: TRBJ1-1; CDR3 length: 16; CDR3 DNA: TGTGCCAGCAGCGTATTTGAGGGACAGTTGAACACTGAAGCTTTCTTT; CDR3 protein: CASSVFEGQLNTEAFF
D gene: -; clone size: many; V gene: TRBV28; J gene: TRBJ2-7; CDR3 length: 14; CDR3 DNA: TGTGCCAGCATGGAACCGAGGGGGGTCAACGAGCAGTACTTC; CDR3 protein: CASMEPRGVNEQYF
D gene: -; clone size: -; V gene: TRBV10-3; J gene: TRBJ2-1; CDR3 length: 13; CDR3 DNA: TGTGCCATCAGTGAGTCCGGACGGCCCGACGGGTTCTTC; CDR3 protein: CAISESGRPDGFF
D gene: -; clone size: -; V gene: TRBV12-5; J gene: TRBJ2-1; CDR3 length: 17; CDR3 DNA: TGTGCTAGTGGTTTGAGCTTAGGGGGGGGCTCCTACAATAAGCAGTTCTTC; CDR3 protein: CASGLSLGGGSYNKQFF
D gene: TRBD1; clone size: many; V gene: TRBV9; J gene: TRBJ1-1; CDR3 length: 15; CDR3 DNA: TGTGCCAGCAGCCCTCGGACAGGGTCGAACACTGAAGCTTTCTTT; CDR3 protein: CASSPRTGSNTEAFF
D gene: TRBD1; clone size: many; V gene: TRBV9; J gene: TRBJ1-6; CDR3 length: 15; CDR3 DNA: TGTGCCAGCAGCCTTAGAGGGGGCTTGAATTCACCCCTCCACTTT; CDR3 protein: CASSLRGGLNSPLHF
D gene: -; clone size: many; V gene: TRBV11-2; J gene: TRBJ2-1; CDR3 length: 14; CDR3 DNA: TGTGCCAGCAGCTTAGAACAGACCTACAATGAGCAGTTCTTC; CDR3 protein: CASSLEQTYNEQFF
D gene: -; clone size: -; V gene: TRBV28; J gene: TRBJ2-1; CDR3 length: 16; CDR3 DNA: TGTGCCAGCAGTCGATTACGCGAGGGGGGGTGGGGTGAGCAGTTCTTC; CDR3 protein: CASSRLREGGWGEQFF
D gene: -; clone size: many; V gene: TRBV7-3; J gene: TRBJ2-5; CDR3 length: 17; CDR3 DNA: TGTGCCAGCAGCTTAACAGGGCAGGCCTTGGTGGGGGAGACCCAGTACTTC; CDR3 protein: CASSLTGQALVGETQYF
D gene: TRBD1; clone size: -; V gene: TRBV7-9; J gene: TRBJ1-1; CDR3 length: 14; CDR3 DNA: TGTGCCAGCAGCTTCTGGGACAGGGGGCTTGAAGCTTTCTTT; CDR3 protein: CASSFWDRGLEAFF
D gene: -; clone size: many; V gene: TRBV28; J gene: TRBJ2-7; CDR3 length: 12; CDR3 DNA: TGTGCCACCCACGGCACTCCCTACGAGCAGTACTTC; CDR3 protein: CATHGTPYEQYF
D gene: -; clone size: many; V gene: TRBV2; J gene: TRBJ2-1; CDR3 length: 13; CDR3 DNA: TGTGCCAGCAGTGGAGTCAGGGGTAATGAGCAGTTCTTC; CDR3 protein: CASSGVRGNEQFF
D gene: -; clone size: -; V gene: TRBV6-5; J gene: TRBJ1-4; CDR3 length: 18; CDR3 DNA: TGTGCCAGCAGTTACTCGCACCACGGGACAACAACTAATGAAAAACTGTTTTTT; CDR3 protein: CASSYSHHGTTTNEKLFF
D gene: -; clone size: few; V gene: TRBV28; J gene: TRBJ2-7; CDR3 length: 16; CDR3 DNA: TGTGCCAGCAGTTTAGGCGTTCGGCAGGTCCCCTACGAGCAGTACTTC; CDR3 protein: CASSLGVRQVPYEQYF
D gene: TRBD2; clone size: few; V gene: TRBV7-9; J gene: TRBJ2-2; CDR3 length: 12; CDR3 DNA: TGTGCCAGCCCGGGGGGTACCGGGGAGCTGTTTTTT; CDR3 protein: CASPGGTGELFF
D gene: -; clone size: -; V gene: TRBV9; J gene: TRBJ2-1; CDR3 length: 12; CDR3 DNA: TGTGCCAGCAGCGTAAGGTACAATGAGCAGTTCTTC; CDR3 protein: CASSVRYNEQFF
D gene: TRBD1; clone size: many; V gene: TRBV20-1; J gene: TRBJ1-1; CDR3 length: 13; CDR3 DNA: TGCAGTGCCTGGGGACAGGGGGAGACTGAAGCTTTCTTT; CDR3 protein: CSAWGQGETEAFF
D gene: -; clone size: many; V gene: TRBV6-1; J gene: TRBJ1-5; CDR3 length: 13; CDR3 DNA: TGTGCCAGCAGTGACGGCAGCAATCAGCCCCAGCATTTT; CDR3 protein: CASSDGSNQPQHF
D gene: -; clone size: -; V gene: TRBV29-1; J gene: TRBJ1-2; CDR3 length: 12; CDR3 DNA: TGCAGCGGGGGGGAGGACAGCTATGGCTACACCTTC; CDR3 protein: CSGGEDSYGYTF
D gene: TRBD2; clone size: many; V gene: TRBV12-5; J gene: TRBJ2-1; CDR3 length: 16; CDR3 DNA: TGTGCTAGTGGTCTCGCAGGGAGCGGGGGACACAATGAGCAGTTCTTC; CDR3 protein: CASGLAGSGGHNEQFF
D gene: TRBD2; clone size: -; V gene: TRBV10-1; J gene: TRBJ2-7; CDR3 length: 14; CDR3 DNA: TGCGCCAGCAGCCCCAGCGGGGCCTTCTACGAGCAGTACTTC; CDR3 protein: CASSPSGAFYEQYF
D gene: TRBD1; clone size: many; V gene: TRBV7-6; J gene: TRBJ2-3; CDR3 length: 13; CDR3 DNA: TGTGCCAGCAGCGCCGGGACAGCAGATACGCAGTATTTT; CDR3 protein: CASSAGTADTQYF